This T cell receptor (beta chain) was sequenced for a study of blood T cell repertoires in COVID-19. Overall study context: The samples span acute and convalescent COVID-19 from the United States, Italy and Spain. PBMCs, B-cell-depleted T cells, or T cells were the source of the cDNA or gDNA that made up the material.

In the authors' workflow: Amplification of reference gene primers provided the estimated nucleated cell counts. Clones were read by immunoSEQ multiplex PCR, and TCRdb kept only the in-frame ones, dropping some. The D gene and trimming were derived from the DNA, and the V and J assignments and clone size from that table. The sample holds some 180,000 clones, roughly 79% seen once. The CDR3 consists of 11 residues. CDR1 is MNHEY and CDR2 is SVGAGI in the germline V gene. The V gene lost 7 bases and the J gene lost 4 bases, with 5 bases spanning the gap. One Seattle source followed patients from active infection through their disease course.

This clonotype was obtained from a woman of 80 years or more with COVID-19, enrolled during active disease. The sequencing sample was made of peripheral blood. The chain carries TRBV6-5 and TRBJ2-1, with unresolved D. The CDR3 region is CASTLYNEQFF. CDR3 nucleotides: TGTGCCAGCACCTTATACAATGAGCAGTTCTTC.